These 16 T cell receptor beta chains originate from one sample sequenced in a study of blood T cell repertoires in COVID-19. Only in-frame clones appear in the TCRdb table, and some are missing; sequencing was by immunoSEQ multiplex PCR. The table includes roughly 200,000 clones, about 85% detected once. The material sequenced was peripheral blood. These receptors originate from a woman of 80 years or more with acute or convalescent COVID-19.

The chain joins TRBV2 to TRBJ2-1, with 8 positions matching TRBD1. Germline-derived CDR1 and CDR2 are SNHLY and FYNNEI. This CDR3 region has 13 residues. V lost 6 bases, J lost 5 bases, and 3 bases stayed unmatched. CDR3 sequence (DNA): TGTGCCAGCAGCGCGGACAGGGACAATGAGCAGTTCTTC. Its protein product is CASSADRDNEQFF. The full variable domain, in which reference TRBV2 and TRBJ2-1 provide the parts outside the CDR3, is EPEVTQTPSHQVTQMGQEVILRCVPISNHLYFYWYRQILGQKVEFLVSFYNNEISEKSEIFDDQFSVERPDGSNFTLKIRSTKLEDSAMYFCASSADRDNEQFFGPGTRLTVL.

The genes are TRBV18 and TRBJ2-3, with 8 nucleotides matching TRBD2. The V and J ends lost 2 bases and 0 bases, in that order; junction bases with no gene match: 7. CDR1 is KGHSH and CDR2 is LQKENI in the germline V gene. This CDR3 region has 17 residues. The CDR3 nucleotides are TGTGCCAGCTCACCAGACTTTCCTAGCGGGAGCACAGATACGCAGTATTTT. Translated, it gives CASSPDFPSGSTDTQYF. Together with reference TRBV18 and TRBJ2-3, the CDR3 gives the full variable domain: NAGVMQNPRHLVRRRGQEARLRCSPMKGHSHVYWYRQLPEEGLKFMVYLQKENIIDESGMPKERFSAEFPKEGPSILRIQQVVRGDSAAYFCASSPDFPSGSTDTQYFGPGTRLTVL.

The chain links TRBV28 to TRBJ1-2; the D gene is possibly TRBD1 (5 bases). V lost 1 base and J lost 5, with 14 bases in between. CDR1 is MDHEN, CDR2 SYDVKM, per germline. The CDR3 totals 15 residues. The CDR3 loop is CASSLLTGDWYGYTF. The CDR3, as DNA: TGTGCCAGCAGTTTATTAACGGGGGATTGGTATGGCTACACCTTC.

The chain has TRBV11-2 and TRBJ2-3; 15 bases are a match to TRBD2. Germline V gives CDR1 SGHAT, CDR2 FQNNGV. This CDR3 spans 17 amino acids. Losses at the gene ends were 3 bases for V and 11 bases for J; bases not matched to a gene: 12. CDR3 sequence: CASSFQGRGLAGGGQYF. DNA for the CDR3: TGTGCCAGCAGCTTTCAGGGCCGTGGACTAGCGGGAGGGGGGCAGTATTTT.

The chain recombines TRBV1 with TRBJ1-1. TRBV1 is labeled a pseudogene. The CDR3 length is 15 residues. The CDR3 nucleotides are TGCACCAGCAGCCAAGCGGACGGGAAAAACACTGAAGCTTTCTTT. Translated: CTSSQADGKNTEAFF.

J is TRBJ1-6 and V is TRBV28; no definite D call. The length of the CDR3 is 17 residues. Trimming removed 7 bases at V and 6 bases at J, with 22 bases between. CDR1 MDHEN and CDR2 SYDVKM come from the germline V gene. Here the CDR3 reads CASTLIRETVGNSPLHF. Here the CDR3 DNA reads TGTGCCAGCACTCTAATTAGGGAGACGGTTGGTAATTCACCCCTCCACTTT.

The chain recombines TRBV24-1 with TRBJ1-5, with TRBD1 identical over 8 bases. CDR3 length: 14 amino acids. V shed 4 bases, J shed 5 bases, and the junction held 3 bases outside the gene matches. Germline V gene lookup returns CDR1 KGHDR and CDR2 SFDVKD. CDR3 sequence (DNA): TGTGCCACCAGTGACTCAGGGGGCGATCAGCCCCAGCATTTT. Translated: CATSDSGGDQPQHF.

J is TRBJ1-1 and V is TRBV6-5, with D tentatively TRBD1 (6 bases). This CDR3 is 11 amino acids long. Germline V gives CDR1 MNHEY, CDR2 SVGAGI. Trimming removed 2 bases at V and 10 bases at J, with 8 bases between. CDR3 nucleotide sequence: TGTGCCAGCAGTTACCAGGGGAGAGCTTTCTTT. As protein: CASSYQGRAFF.

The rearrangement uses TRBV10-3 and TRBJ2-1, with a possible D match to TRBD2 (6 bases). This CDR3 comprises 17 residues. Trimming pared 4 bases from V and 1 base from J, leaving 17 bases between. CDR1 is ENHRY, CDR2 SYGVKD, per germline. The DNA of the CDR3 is TGTGCCATCAGTGCCCTCCCCCTCGGGAGTTCCTACAATGAGCAGTTCTTC. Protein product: CAISALPLGSSYNEQFF.

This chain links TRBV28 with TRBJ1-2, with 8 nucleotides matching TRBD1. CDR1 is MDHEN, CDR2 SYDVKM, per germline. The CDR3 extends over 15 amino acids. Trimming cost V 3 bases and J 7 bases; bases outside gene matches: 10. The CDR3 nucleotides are TGTGCCAGCAGTTTGGTAGCAGGGGGCAGGGGTGGCTACACCTTC. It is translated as CASSLVAGGRGGYTF.

CDR3 nucleotides: TGTGCCAGCTCACCTCAGGGGGCGCCGACTGAAGCTTTCTTT. This codes for CASSPQGAPTEAFF. The chain links TRBV18 to TRBJ1-1; TRBD1 matches at 8 bases. The junction had 5 bases not matched to a gene; V was cut back by 3 bases and J by 5 bases. This CDR3 region has 14 residues. Germline V lookup: CDR1 KGHSH, CDR2 LQKENI.

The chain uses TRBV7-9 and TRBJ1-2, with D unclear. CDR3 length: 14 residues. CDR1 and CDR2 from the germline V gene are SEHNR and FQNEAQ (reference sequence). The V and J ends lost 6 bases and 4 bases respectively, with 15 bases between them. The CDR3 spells CASSSPGSFYGYTF. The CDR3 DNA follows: TGTGCCAGCAGTTCACCCGGGAGTTTCTATGGCTACACCTTC.

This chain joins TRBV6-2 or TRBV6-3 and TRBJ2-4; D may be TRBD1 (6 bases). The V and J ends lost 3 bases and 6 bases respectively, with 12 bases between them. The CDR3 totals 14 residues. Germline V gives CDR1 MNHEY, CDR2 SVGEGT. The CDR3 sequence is CASSYYTGPNIQYF. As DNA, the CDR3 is TGTGCCAGCAGTTATTACACAGGGCCAAACATTCAGTACTTC.

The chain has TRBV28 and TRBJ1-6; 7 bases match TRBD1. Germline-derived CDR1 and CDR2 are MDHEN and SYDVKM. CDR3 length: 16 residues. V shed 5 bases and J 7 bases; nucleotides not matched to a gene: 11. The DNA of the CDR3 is TGTGCCAGCAGTGATTTGCCGGGACAGAACAATTCACCCCTCCACTTT. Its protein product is CASSDLPGQNNSPLHF.

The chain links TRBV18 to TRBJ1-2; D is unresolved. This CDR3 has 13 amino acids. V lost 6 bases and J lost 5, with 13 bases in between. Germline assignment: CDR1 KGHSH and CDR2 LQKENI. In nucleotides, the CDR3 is TGTGCCAGCTCGAACATCGACACTTATGGCTACACCTTC. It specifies CASSNIDTYGYTF.

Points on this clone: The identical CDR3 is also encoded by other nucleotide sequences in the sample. The chain's CDR3 is CASSPRQGSYNEQFF. DNA of the CDR3: TGTGCCAGCTCACCTAGACAGGGTTCCTACAATGAGCAGTTCTTC. V gene TRBV18 combines with J gene TRBJ2-1; 7 bases align to TRBD1. Per the germline V gene, CDR1 is KGHSH and CDR2 is LQKENI. This CDR3 has 15 residues. Unmatched junction bases numbered 3, after V lost 3 bases and J lost 1 base.